Given below is one T cell receptor beta chain in context. This entry belongs to a study of cytomegalovirus exposure and HLA in healthy donors. Losses at the gene ends were 7 bases for V and 8 bases for J; bases not matched to a gene: 10. Germline lookup yields CDR1 SQVTM and CDR2 ANQGSEA. The CDR3 consists of 12 residues. PCR involved 60 Vbeta and 13 Jbeta primers. This table comes from immunoSEQ multiplex PCR, and its TCRdb copy is limited to in-frame clones, with some not included. The sample has 150,000 or so clones, 80% seen once. The source material was PBMCs. The source of this sequence is a woman in her forties or fifties in good health and CMV-seropositive. The chain employs TRBV29-1 and TRBJ1-2, with 7 bases matching TRBD1. The CDR3 region has the DNA TGCAGCGCCTACAGGGGCGGGTGGGGCTACACCTTC. It codes for CSAYRGGWGYTF.